Listed below are T cell receptor beta chains from one sample, sequenced in a study of blood T cell repertoires in COVID-19. Using immunoSEQ multiplex PCR, the repertoire was profiled, and TCRdb retains in-frame clones only, with some absent. The sample lists 100,000 to 150,000 clones, around 83% occurring once. The sample comprised peripheral blood. These receptors all come from a woman aged 45-65 years with acute or convalescent COVID-19. The CDR3 runs from the conserved cysteine through the conserved F or W. Each record gives: D gene, J gene, V gene, clone size, CDR3 DNA, CDR3 protein. The D gene is left open where the match is weak. For some rows the clone size is stated as once, few or many, or as a class when expanded; others skip it.

d_gene: TRBD2; j_gene: TRBJ2-3; v_gene: TRBV5-1; abundance: -; CDR3nt: TGCGCCAGCCGGGACTACCACACAGATACGCAGTATTTT; CDR3aa: CASRDYHTDTQYF
d_gene: TRBD1; j_gene: TRBJ1-1; v_gene: TRBV19; abundance: -; CDR3nt: TGTGCCAGTAGTATTACGCAGGGGGTACTTTTTGAAGCTTTCTTT; CDR3aa: CASSITQGVLFEAFF
d_gene: -; j_gene: TRBJ1-1; v_gene: TRBV27; abundance: -; CDR3nt: TGTGCCAGCAGTTTTTCGGTGAACACTGAAGCTTTCTTT; CDR3aa: CASSFSVNTEAFF
d_gene: TRBD1; j_gene: TRBJ1-5; v_gene: TRBV4-1; abundance: -; CDR3nt: TGCGCCAGCAGCCATCCCGGACAGGACAATCAGCCCCAGCATTTT; CDR3aa: CASSHPGQDNQPQHF
d_gene: TRBD1; j_gene: TRBJ1-3; v_gene: TRBV5-1; abundance: -; CDR3nt: TGCGCCAGCAGCTTAGGACAGGCTACTGGAAACACCATATATTTT; CDR3aa: CASSLGQATGNTIYF
d_gene: -; j_gene: TRBJ1-4; v_gene: TRBV5-1; abundance: -; CDR3nt: TGCGCCAGCAGCTTCGGGAATAATGAAAAACTGTTTTTT; CDR3aa: CASSFGNNEKLFF
d_gene: -; j_gene: TRBJ1-2; v_gene: TRBV6-5; abundance: once; CDR3nt: TGTGCCAGCGCGGCCAGGGGCGATATAGATGGCTACACCTTC; CDR3aa: CASAARGDIDGYTF
d_gene: -; j_gene: TRBJ2-1; v_gene: TRBV18; abundance: -; CDR3nt: TGTGCCAGCTCACCACGGGCCTTGGGTGAGCAGTTCTTC; CDR3aa: CASSPRALGEQFF
d_gene: -; j_gene: TRBJ1-1; v_gene: TRBV30; abundance: -; CDR3nt: TGTGCCTGGAGGGGCCACCATGTTGAGAACACTGAAGCTTTCTTT; CDR3aa: CAWRGHHVENTEAFF
d_gene: -; j_gene: TRBJ1-2; v_gene: TRBV18; abundance: -; CDR3nt: TGTGCCAGCTCACCACCGGGGGGAGGCTATGGCTACACCTTC; CDR3aa: CASSPPGGGYGYTF
d_gene: -; j_gene: TRBJ1-3; v_gene: TRBV28; abundance: few; CDR3nt: TGTGCCAGCATCTCTTCTCAGGGGAGCTCTGGAAACACCATATATTTT; CDR3aa: CASISSQGSSGNTIYF
d_gene: TRBD2; j_gene: TRBJ2-1; v_gene: TRBV20-1; abundance: -; CDR3nt: TGCAGTGCTAGTAGGGGACTAGCGGGGTGGAGCTCCTACAATGAGCAGTTCTTC; CDR3aa: CSASRGLAGWSSYNEQFF
d_gene: -; j_gene: TRBJ2-2; v_gene: TRBV21-1; abundance: -; CDR3nt: TGTGCCAGCAGCAAAGCGAAGGACAGGGGAAACACCGGGGAGCTGTTTTTT; CDR3aa: CASSKAKDRGNTGELFF
d_gene: -; j_gene: TRBJ1-3; v_gene: TRBV7-3; abundance: -; CDR3nt: TGTGCCAGCAGTCAGTTACAGGGCCCTGGAAACACCATATATTTT; CDR3aa: CASSQLQGPGNTIYF
d_gene: TRBD1; j_gene: TRBJ1-2; v_gene: TRBV27; abundance: -; CDR3nt: TGTGCCAGCAGTTTTAAAACAGGGGAGTGGTCTGGCTACACCTTC; CDR3aa: CASSFKTGEWSGYTF
d_gene: -; j_gene: TRBJ1-2; v_gene: TRBV7-2; abundance: -; CDR3nt: TGTGCCAGCAGCTTAGGCAGGGTTGGCTACACCTTC; CDR3aa: CASSLGRVGYTF
d_gene: -; j_gene: TRBJ2-2; v_gene: TRBV5-1; abundance: -; CDR3nt: TGCGCCAGCAGCTTAATGGGGCGTAACACCGGGGAGCTGTTTTTT; CDR3aa: CASSLMGRNTGELFF
d_gene: TRBD2; j_gene: TRBJ2-2; v_gene: TRBV5-1; abundance: -; CDR3nt: TGCGCCAGCAGCCGGGACTGGGGACGGGGGGACCGGGAGCTGTTTTTT; CDR3aa: CASSRDWGRGDRELFF
d_gene: -; j_gene: TRBJ2-7; v_gene: TRBV11-2; abundance: once; CDR3nt: TGTGCCAGCAGCCTATCAAGCGAGCAGTACTTC; CDR3aa: CASSLSSEQYF
d_gene: TRBD1; j_gene: TRBJ1-1; v_gene: TRBV29-1; abundance: -; CDR3nt: TGCAGCGTTGCCGTACAGGGGGCGAACACTGAAGCTTTCTTT; CDR3aa: CSVAVQGANTEAFF
d_gene: -; j_gene: TRBJ2-2; v_gene: TRBV6-4; abundance: few; CDR3nt: TGTGCCAGCAGTGACCAGGCCACCGGGGAGCTGTTTTTT; CDR3aa: CASSDQATGELFF
d_gene: -; j_gene: TRBJ1-5; v_gene: TRBV20-1; abundance: once; CDR3nt: TGCAGTGCTAGTCTCAGGGCCGGCAATCAGCCCCAGCATTTT; CDR3aa: CSASLRAGNQPQHF
d_gene: -; j_gene: TRBJ2-3; v_gene: TRBV6-4; abundance: -; CDR3nt: TGTGCCAGCAGTCCGGGGGGCACAGATACGCAGTATTTT; CDR3aa: CASSPGGTDTQYF
d_gene: TRBD1; j_gene: TRBJ1-3; v_gene: TRBV6-2/TRBV6-3; abundance: few; CDR3nt: TGTGCCAGCAGTTACTCGTCTGGGACAGGGGGCTCCAGATCTGGAAACACCATATATTTT; CDR3aa: CASSYSSGTGGSRSGNTIYF
d_gene: TRBD1; j_gene: TRBJ1-2; v_gene: TRBV19; abundance: -; CDR3nt: TGTGCCAGTAGTACCGCATGGACAGGCATCCTAGGCTACACCTTC; CDR3aa: CASSTAWTGILGYTF
d_gene: -; j_gene: TRBJ1-4; v_gene: TRBV11-2; abundance: -; CDR3nt: TGTGCCAGCAGCTCCCGAGGGTTTACTAATGAAAAACTGTTTTTT; CDR3aa: CASSSRGFTNEKLFF
d_gene: TRBD1; j_gene: TRBJ1-1; v_gene: TRBV29-1; abundance: -; CDR3nt: TGCAGCGTTCGGACAGGAAATTTGGGCACTGAAGCTTTCTTT; CDR3aa: CSVRTGNLGTEAFF
d_gene: TRBD1; j_gene: TRBJ1-1; v_gene: TRBV12-3/TRBV12-4; abundance: -; CDR3nt: TGTGCCAGCACCACAGGGGTTTGGACTGAAGCTTTCTTT; CDR3aa: CASTTGVWTEAFF
d_gene: TRBD1; j_gene: TRBJ2-7; v_gene: TRBV5-6; abundance: -; CDR3nt: TGTGCCAGCAGCCCGGGGGGACAGGGGGCGCGGTACGAGCAGTACTTC; CDR3aa: CASSPGGQGARYEQYF
d_gene: TRBD1; j_gene: TRBJ1-5; v_gene: TRBV2; abundance: -; CDR3nt: TGTGCCAGCAAGGACAGGGGAGCGGGTCAGCCCCAGCATTTT; CDR3aa: CASKDRGAGQPQHF
d_gene: TRBD1; j_gene: TRBJ1-1; v_gene: TRBV5-1; abundance: -; CDR3nt: TGCGCCAGCAGGAACCGACAGGGGGCGAGCACTGAAGCTTTCTTT; CDR3aa: CASRNRQGASTEAFF
d_gene: -; j_gene: TRBJ1-2; v_gene: TRBV24-1; abundance: -; CDR3nt: TGTGCCACCAGTGTCAGGATCGTGGACTATGGCTACACCTTC; CDR3aa: CATSVRIVDYGYTF
d_gene: -; j_gene: TRBJ2-4; v_gene: TRBV19; abundance: -; CDR3nt: TGTGCCAGTAGTATACAAGGGGGACCGAACATTCAGTACTTC; CDR3aa: CASSIQGGPNIQYF
d_gene: -; j_gene: TRBJ2-6; v_gene: TRBV6-1; abundance: -; CDR3nt: TGTGCCAGCAGTGACAGGGGAGTTGGGGCCAACGTCCTGACTTTC; CDR3aa: CASSDRGVGANVLTF
d_gene: TRBD1; j_gene: TRBJ1-2; v_gene: TRBV6-5; abundance: -; CDR3nt: TGTGCCAGCAGTAGGGACAGCGATAACTATGGCTACACCTTC; CDR3aa: CASSRDSDNYGYTF
d_gene: TRBD2; j_gene: TRBJ2-3; v_gene: TRBV12-5; abundance: -; CDR3nt: TGTGCTAGTGGTTTCCGGCGGGGGAGCACAGATACGCAGTATTTT; CDR3aa: CASGFRRGSTDTQYF
d_gene: -; j_gene: TRBJ1-1; v_gene: TRBV11-3; abundance: -; CDR3nt: TGTGCCAGCAGCTTACGGGGAGCGGAAGCTTTCTTT; CDR3aa: CASSLRGAEAFF
d_gene: -; j_gene: TRBJ1-2; v_gene: TRBV14; abundance: -; CDR3nt: TGTGCCAGCAGCCAAGGGAGAACTATGGGCTACACCTTC; CDR3aa: CASSQGRTMGYTF
d_gene: TRBD1; j_gene: TRBJ2-3; v_gene: TRBV30; abundance: once; CDR3nt: TGTGCCTGTGCCGGGACAGTTTCCACAGATACGCAGTATTTT; CDR3aa: CACAGTVSTDTQYF
d_gene: -; j_gene: TRBJ1-1; v_gene: TRBV11-2; abundance: once; CDR3nt: TGTGCCAGCAGTGAAAGGGGGAACACTGAAGCTTTCTTT; CDR3aa: CASSERGNTEAFF
d_gene: -; j_gene: TRBJ1-6; v_gene: TRBV6-6; abundance: -; CDR3nt: TGTGCCAGCAATATCGACTCTTCAATTTCACCCCTCCACTTT; CDR3aa: CASNIDSSISPLHF
d_gene: TRBD1; j_gene: TRBJ1-1; v_gene: TRBV29-1; abundance: -; CDR3nt: TGCAGCGTTGAGGGGGACAGGGCCACTGAAGCTTTCTTT; CDR3aa: CSVEGDRATEAFF